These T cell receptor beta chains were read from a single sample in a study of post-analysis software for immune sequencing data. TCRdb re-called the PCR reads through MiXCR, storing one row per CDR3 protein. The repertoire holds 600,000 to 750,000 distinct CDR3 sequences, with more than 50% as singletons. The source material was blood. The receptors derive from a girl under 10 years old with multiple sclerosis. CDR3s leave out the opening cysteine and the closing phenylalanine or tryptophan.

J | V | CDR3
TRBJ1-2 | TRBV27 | ASSLGPGQGLHGYT
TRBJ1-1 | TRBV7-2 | ASSLEVRGYAF
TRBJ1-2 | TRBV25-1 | ASSESARRYGYT
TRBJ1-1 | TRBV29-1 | SVGPGQGASEAF
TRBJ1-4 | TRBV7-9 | ASSYDLAKEKLF
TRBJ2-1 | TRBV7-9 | ASSLGVLSDEQF
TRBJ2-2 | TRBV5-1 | ASSFYGAGELF
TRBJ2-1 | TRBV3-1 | ASSQERSGYNEQF
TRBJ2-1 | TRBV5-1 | ASSLASGDYNEQF
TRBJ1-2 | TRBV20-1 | SARNRFYGYT
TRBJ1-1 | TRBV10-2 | ASGQSMNTEAF
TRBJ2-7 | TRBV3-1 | ASSRLSGDYEQY
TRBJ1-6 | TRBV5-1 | ASSQSGTGLNSPLH
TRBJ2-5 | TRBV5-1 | ARRRAREETQY
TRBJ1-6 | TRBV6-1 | ASTGWDRGNSPLH
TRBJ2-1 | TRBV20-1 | SATPLAGGYNEQF
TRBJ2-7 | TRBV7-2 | ASRAHGYEGEQY
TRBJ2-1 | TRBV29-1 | SVRGGSNEQF
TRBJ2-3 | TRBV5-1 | ASSLAGLAGASTDTQY
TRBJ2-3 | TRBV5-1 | ASSFGASTDTQY
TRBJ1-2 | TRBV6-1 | ASSEAGVRTYGYT
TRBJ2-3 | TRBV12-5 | ASGWVLSREGSTDTQY
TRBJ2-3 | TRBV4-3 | ASSQGISSTDTQY
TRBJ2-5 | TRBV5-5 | ASSLGDRGGETQY
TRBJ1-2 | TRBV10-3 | AISSSGTLRDGYT
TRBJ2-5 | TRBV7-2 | ASSLGRAGTQY
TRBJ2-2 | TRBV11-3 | ASSLNSGDTGELF
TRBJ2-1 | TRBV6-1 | ASSDLVGGLSSYNEQF
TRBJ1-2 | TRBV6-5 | ASTKQGSYGYT
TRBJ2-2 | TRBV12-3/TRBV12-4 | ASSRLDLGELF
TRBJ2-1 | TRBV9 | ASSVGDSGSSILVVRNEQF
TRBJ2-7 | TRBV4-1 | ASSQVTSGTYEQY
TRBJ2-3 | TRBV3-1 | ASSPRGTSGNLVWADTQY
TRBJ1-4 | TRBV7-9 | ASSFTGGASEKLF
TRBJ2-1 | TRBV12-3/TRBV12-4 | ASLLGQVPYNEQF
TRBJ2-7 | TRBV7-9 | ASSLGDGERY
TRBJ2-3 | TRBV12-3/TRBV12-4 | ASSRRGVGRNTDTQY
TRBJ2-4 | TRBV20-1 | SASKPRLAKNIQY
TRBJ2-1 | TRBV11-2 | ASSPDIGRYEQF
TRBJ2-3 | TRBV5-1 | ASSLVMGDTQY
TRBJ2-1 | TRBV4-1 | ASGLGLYNEQF
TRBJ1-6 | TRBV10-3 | AISERETDSPLH